These T cell receptor beta chains were read from a single sample in a study of read filtering for tumor transcriptome and immune sequencing. TCRdb recomputed calls from the reads with MiXCR, one row per CDR3 protein. The sample lists roughly 130,000 distinct CDR3 sequences, 13% occurring once. Sequenced sample: a population of CD138-negative cells sorted from bone marrow. The receptors here all came from a donor at least 40 years old with multiple myeloma. Each CDR3 is given with its conserved first and last residue. A D gene is named only where the DNA matches it firmly. A row's size may be missing; if present it is once, few, many or a size class.

d_gene	v_gene	j_gene	abundance	CDR3aa	CDR3nt
TRBD2	TRBV6-5	TRBJ2-2	many	CASSYTSAENTGELFF	TGTGCCAGCAGTTATACTAGCGCCGAAAACACCGGGGAGCTGTTTTTT
.	TRBV12-3/TRBV12-4	TRBJ1-2	.	CASSLQGMYYGYTF	TGTGCCAGCAGTTTGCAGGGGATGTACTATGGCTACACCTTC
TRBD2	TRBV29-1	TRBJ2-1	many	CSVGGLAGVNEQFF	TGCAGCGTTGGGGGACTAGCGGGAGTGAATGAGCAGTTCTTC
.	TRBV6-4	TRBJ1-5	many	CASSLAGAGNQPQHF	TGTGCCAGCAGTCTAGCGGGGGCCGGGAATCAGCCCCAGCATTTT
.	TRBV6-5	TRBJ2-7	few	CASSYLSVGSYEQYF	TGTGCCAGCAGTTACCTGTCTGTGGGAAGCTACGAGCAGTACTTC
.	TRBV7-2	TRBJ1-4	.	CASSLEGLAYEKLFF	TGTGCCAGCAGCTTAGAGGGCCTGGCCTATGAAAAACTGTTTTTT
.	TRBV14	TRBJ2-3	few	CASSQDSYPPDTQYF	TGTGCCAGCAGCCAAGATTCTTACCCCCCAGATACGCAGTATTTT
.	TRBV9	TRBJ2-1	many	CASSAWTPNNEQFF	TGTGCCAGCAGTGCCTGGACACCTAACAATGAGCAGTTCTTC
.	TRBV9	TRBJ2-2	many	CASSVEGPITGELFF	TGTGCCAGCAGCGTAGAGGGGCCCATTACCGGGGAGCTGTTTTTT
TRBD2	TRBV20-1	TRBJ2-1	many	CSAIRVSGRNEQFF	TGCAGTGCTATTCGCGTTAGCGGGAGGAATGAGCAGTTCTTC
.	TRBV5-1	TRBJ2-5	many	CASSLYGSGETQYF	TGCGCCAGCAGCCTATATGGGTCTGGGGAGACCCAGTACTTC
.	TRBV5-1	TRBJ2-3	many	CASSLEEDTQYF	TGCGCCAGCAGCTTGGAGGAGGATACGCAGTATTTT
TRBD1	TRBV19	TRBJ1-5	many	CASQGQGRGGGNQPQHF	TGTGCCAGCCAGGGACAGGGTCGCGGTGGTGGCAATCAGCCCCAGCATTTT
.	TRBV7-9	TRBJ2-6	many	CASSLRGSGANVLTF	TGTGCCAGCAGCTTACGGGGGTCTGGGGCCAACGTCCTGACTTTC
.	TRBV24-1	TRBJ2-2	.	CATAEPNTGELFF	TGTGCCACCGCGGAACCGAACACCGGGGAGCTGTTTTTT
.	TRBV20-1	TRBJ2-3	few	CSADRGLITDTQYF	TGCAGTGCCGACAGGGGACTAATCACAGATACGCAGTATTTT
.	TRBV29-1	TRBJ2-7	many	CSVEEGVSEQYF	TGCAGCGTTGAAGAGGGGGTTTCCGAGCAGTACTTC
TRBD2	TRBV28	TRBJ2-1	many	CASGTSANNEQFF	TGTGCCAGCGGGACTAGCGCCAACAATGAGCAGTTCTTC
TRBD2	TRBV2	TRBJ2-7	.	CASGPLLAGTYEQYF	TGTGCCAGTGGCCCCCTGCTAGCGGGTACCTACGAGCAGTACTTC
.	TRBV19	TRBJ2-2	many	CASSTEVPRHTGELFF	TGTGCCAGTAGTACAGAAGTCCCACGCCACACCGGGGAGCTGTTTTTT
TRBD1	TRBV4-1	TRBJ2-3	many	CASSQDGGQGASRTDTQYF	TGCGCCAGCAGCCAAGATGGGGGGCAGGGGGCTTCCCGCACAGATACGCAGTATTTT
TRBD2	TRBV9	TRBJ2-1	few	CASSVGLGLAPMEQFF	TGTGCCAGCAGCGTAGGCTTGGGACTAGCCCCTATGGAGCAGTTCTTC
TRBD1	TRBV7-9	TRBJ1-1	many	CASSFSQGVTSEAFF	TGTGCCAGCAGCTTTTCACAGGGGGTTACATCTGAAGCTTTCTTT
TRBD1	TRBV20-1	TRBJ1-2	many	CSARGDRLLGYGYTF	TGCAGTGCTAGAGGGGACAGGTTACTTGGCTATGGCTACACCTTC
TRBD1	TRBV2	TRBJ2-5	many	CASSLGQGRGETQYF	TGTGCCAGCAGCCTCGGACAGGGAAGGGGAGAGACCCAGTACTTC
.	TRBV11-2	TRBJ2-1	.	CASSSIGFLDNEQFF	TGCGCCAGCAGCTCTATTGGGTTTCTAGACAATGAGCAGTTCTTC